A single sample gave rise to the 5 T cell receptor beta chains below, sequenced in a study of vaccination effects on CD4 cells after COVID-19. No antigen is known for these receptors. Under the ViraFEST assay, PBMC were stimulated with viral peptide pools so that antigen-specific CD4+ T cells expanded. Sequencing was performed afterwards. CD4+ T cell isolation took place after 10 days of culture. Vaccine recipients lacked prior SARS-CoV-2 infection and had negative nucleocapsid antibodies. Assay used: immunoSEQ multiplex PCR; TCRdb lists only in-frame clones, some missing. The sample yields roughly 60,000 clones, around 67% seen once. This sample comprised CD4+ T cells from PBMCs cultured with SARS-CoV-2 spike peptides, obtained before COVID-19 vaccination. These receptors originate from a human donor who received a COVID-19 vaccine.

The rearrangement uses TRBV30 and TRBJ2-5; 7 bases map to TRBD2. Trimming removed 3 bases from V and 5 bases from J; junction bases left unmatched: 6. The CDR3 runs 13 residues. CDR1 and CDR2 (germline): GTSNPN, SVGIG (reference sequence). The CDR3 DNA reads as TGTGCCTGGAGGGTCCTGGGAGGGGAGACCCAGTACTTC. It specifies CAWRVLGGETQYF.

The J gene is TRBJ2-3, the V gene TRBV10-3; D might be TRBD2 (5 bases). Germline V gene sequence: CDR1 ENHRY, CDR2 SYGVKD. The CDR3 contains 16 residues. The ends were cut back, 2 bases at V and 1 base at J, with 13 bases in the middle. CDR3 sequence: CAISEVGGGGTDTQYF. DNA of the CDR3: TGTGCCATCAGTGAGGTGGGCGGAGGTGGCACAGATACGCAGTATTTT.

The rearrangement links TRBV7-2 to TRBJ2-7, with D perhaps being TRBD1 or TRBD2 (5 bases each). Trimming stripped 2 bases from V and 3 bases from J, with 11 bases between. There are 14 residues in the CDR3. CDR1 is SGHTA, CDR2 FQGNSA, per germline. CDR3 coding DNA: TGTGCCAGCAGCTTAAGAGGGGATAGCTACGAGCAGTACTTC. This gives the protein CASSLRGDSYEQYF.

V and J are TRBV7-2 and TRBJ1-5; D remains unclear. CDR3 length: 15 residues. Germline assignment: CDR1 SGHTA and CDR2 FQGNSA. V gave up 4 bases and J gave up 8 bases, with 18 bases separating them. The chain's CDR3 is CASSSGPGLREPQHF. CDR3 DNA: TGTGCCAGCAGCTCCGGACCGGGGTTAAGGGAGCCCCAGCATTTT.

V and J are TRBV7-2 and TRBJ2-7, with 9 bases aligning to TRBD1. The CDR3 is 15 residues long. After removal of 2 bases from V and 3 bases from J, the junction contained 5 bases not matched to a gene. The germline V gene has CDR1 SGHTA and CDR2 FQGNSA. The DNA for the CDR3 is TGTGCCAGCAGCTTATCCACGGGACAGGGCTACGAGCAGTACTTC. Its translation: CASSLSTGQGYEQYF.